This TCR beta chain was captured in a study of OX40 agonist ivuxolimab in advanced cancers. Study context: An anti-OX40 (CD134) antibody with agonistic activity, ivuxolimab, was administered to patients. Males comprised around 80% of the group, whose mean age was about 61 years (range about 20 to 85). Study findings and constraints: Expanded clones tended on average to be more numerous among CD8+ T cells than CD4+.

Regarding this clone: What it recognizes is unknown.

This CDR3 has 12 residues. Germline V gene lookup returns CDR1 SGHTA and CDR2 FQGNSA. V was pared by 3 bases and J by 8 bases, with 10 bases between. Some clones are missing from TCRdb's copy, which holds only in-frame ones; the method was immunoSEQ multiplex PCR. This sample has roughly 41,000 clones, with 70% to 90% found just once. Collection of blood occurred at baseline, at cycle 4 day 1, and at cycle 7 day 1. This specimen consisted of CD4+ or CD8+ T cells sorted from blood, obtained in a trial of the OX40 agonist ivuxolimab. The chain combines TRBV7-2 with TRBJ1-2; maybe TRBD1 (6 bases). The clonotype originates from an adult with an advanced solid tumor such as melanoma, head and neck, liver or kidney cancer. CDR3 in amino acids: CASSFRDKGYTF. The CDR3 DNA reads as TGTGCCAGCAGCTTCCGGGACAAGGGCTACACCTTC.